This TCR beta chain was identified during a study of T cell responses to AZD1222 COVID-19 vaccine. Trimming removed 5 bases at V and 7 bases at J, with 6 bases between. The CDR3 has 11 amino acids. Germline V CDR1 and CDR2: SGHTA, FQGNSA. Only in-frame clones appear in the TCRdb table, and some are missing; sequencing was by immunoSEQ multiplex PCR. This table holds some 170,000 clones, approximately 92% found once. The receptor was isolated from an adult in good health. The genes are TRBV7-2 and TRBJ2-1; D is uncertain. The input for sequencing was peripheral blood, taken on day 0 of AZD1222 vaccination. DNA for the CDR3: TGTGCCAGCAGCACGTTAAATGAGCAGTTCTTC. This sequence encodes CASSTLNEQFF.